The clone carrying this T cell receptor beta chain was observed once. Its cognate antigen is unknown. Together with a sample-barcoded 5' primer, a J-beta primer mix was included in a second PCR lasting roughly 6 to 12 cycles. Through a template-switch adaptor with 12 random nucleotides, each cDNA molecule received a tag. TCRdb re-called the 5' RACE reads with MiXCR, one entry per CDR3 protein. Of about 1,000,000 distinct CDR3 sequences in the sample, around 43% are singletons; the top ten hold approximately 17%. The data stem from a study of blood T cells in healthy people across ages. The germline V gene encodes CDR1 SQVTM and CDR2 ANQGSEA. This CDR3 region has 12 residues. V gave up 3 bases and J gave up 7 bases; unmatched junction bases: 5. Study-level results: Roughly linear age-related decline in beta diversity appeared, significant by age 40. Unsorted PBMCs prevented conclusive naive versus antigen-experienced comparison.

The sequenced sample consisted of blood. The TCR sequence derives from a woman aged 60 to 75 in good health. The rearrangement joins TRBV29-1 to TRBJ1-2, with 7 bases aligning to TRBD1. The CDR3 spells CSVDDRDCGYTF. The DNA of the CDR3 is TGCAGCGTTGACGACAGGGACTGTGGCTACACCTTC.